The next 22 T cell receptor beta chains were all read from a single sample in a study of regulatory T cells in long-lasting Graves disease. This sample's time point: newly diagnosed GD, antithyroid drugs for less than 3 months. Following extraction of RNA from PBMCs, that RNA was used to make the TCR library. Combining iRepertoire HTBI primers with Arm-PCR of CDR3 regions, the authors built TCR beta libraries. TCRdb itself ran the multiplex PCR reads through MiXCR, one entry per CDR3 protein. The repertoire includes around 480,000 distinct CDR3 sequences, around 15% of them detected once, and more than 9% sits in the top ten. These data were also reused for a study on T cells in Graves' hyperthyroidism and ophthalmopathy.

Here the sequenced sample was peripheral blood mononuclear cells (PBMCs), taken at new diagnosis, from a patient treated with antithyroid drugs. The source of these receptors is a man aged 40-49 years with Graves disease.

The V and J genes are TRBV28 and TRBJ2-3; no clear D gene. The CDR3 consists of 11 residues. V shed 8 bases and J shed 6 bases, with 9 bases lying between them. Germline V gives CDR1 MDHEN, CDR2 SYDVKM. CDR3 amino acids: CASQALDTQYF. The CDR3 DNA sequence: TGTGCCAGCCAAGCCTTGGATACGCAGTATTTT.

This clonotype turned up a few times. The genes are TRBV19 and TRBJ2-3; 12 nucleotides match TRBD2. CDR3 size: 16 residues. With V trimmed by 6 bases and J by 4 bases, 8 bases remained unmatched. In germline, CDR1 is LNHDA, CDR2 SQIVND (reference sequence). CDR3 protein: CASSQTSGRVPDTQYF. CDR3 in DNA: TGTGCCAGTAGCCAGACTAGCGGGAGAGTGCCAGATACGCAGTATTTT.

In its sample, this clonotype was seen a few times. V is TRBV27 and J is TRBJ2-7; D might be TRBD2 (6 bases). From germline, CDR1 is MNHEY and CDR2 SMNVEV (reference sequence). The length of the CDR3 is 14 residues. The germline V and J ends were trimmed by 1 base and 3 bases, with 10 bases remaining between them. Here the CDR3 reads CASSLLGEVYEQYF. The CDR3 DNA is TGTGCCAGCAGTTTATTAGGGGAGGTCTACGAGCAGTACTTC.

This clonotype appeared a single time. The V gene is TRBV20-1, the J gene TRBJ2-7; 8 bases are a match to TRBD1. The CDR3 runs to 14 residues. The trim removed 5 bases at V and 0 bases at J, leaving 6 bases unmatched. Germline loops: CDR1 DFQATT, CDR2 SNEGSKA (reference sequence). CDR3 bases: TGCAGTGCTCTAACCGGGACAGGCTCCTACGAGCAGTACTTC. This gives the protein CSALTGTGSYEQYF.

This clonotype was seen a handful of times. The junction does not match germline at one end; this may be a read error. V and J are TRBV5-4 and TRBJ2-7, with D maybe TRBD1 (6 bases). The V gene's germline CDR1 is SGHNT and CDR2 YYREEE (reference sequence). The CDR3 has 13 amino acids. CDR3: CASSLDRAYQQYF. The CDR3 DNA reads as TGTGCCAGCAGCTTGGACAGGGCCTACCAGCAGTACTTC. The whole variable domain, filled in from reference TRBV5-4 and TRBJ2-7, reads ETGVTQSPTHLIKTRGQQVTLRCSSQSGHNTVSWYQQALGQGPQFIFQYYREEENGRGNFPPRFSGLQFPNYSSELNVNALELDDSALYLCASSLDRAYQQYFGPGTRLTVT.

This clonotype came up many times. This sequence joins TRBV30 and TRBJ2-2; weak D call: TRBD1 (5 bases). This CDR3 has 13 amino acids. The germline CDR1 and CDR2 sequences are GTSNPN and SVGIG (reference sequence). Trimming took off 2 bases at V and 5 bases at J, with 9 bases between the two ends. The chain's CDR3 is CAWSSRGTGELFF. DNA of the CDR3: TGTGCCTGGAGTTCTAGGGGTACCGGGGAGCTGTTTTTT.

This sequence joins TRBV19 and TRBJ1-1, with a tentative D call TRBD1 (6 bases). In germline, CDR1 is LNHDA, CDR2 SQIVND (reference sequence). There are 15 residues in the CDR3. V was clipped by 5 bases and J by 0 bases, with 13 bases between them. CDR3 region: CASSVGGLMNTEAFF. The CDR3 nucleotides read TGTGCCAGTAGTGTTGGGGGCCTGATGAACACTGAAGCTTTCTTT.

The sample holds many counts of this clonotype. This chain's CDR3 is CASSLGGENQETQYF. For the CDR3, the DNA is TGCGCCAGCAGCTTGGGGGGGGAGAACCAAGAGACCCAGTACTTC. V and J are TRBV5-1 and TRBJ2-5; D may be TRBD2 (6 bases). This CDR3 comprises 15 residues. The germline V gene encodes CDR1 SGHRS and CDR2 YFSETQ. V lost 0 bases to trimming and J lost 0 bases, with 9 bases between them.

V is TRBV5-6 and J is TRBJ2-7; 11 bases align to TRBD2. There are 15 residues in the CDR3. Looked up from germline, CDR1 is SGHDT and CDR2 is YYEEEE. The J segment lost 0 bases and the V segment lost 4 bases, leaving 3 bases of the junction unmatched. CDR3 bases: TGTGCCAGCAGCCCTAGCGGGAGGCCCTCCTACGAGCAGTACTTC. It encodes CASSPSGRPSYEQYF.

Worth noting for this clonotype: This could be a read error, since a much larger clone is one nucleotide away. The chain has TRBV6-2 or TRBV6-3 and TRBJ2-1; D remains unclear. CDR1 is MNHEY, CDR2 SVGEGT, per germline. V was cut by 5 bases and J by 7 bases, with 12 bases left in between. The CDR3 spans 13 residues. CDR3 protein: CASSPPAGNEQFF. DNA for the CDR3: TGTGCCAGCAGTCCCCCCGCTGGGAATGAGCAGTTCTTC.

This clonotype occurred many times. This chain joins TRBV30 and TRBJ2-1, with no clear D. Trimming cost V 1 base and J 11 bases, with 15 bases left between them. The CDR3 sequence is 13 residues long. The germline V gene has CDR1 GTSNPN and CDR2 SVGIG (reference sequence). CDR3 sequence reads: CAWSAGPPEQQFF. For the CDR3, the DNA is TGTGCCTGGAGTGCCGGACCCCCAGAGCAGCAGTTCTTC.

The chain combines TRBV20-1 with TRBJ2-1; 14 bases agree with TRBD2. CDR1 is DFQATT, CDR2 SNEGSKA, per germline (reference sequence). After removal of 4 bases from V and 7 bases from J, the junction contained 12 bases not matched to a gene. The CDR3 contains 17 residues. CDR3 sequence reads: CSATDTGLAGEGNEQFF. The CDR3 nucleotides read TGCAGTGCTACTGATACGGGACTAGCGGGAGAGGGGAATGAGCAGTTCTTC.

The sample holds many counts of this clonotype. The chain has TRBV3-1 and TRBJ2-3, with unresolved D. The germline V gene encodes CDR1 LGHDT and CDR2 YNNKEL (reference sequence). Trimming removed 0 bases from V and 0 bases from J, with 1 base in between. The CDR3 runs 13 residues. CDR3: CASSQDSTDTQYF. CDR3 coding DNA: TGTGCCAGCAGCCAAGACAGCACAGATACGCAGTATTTT.

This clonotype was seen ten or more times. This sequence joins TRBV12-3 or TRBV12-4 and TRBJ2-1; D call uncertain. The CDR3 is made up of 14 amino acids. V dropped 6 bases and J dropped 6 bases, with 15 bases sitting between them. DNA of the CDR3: TGTGCCAGCAGCAAGGTCGGGCTGACCAATGAGCAGTTCTTC. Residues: CASSKVGLTNEQFF.

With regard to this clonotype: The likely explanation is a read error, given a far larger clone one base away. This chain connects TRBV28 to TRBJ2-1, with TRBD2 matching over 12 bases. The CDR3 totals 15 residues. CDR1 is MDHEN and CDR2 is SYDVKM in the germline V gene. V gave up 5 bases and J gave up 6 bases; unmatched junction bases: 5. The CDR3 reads CASSATSGSINEQFF. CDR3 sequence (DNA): TGTGCCAGCAGTGCGACTAGCGGGAGTATCAATGAGCAGTTCTTC.

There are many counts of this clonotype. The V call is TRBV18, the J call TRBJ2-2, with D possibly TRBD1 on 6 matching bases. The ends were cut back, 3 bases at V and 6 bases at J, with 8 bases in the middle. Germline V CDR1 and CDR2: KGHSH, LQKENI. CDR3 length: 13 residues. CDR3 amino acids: CASSPTGPGELFF. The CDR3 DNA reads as TGTGCCAGCTCACCGACAGGTCCCGGGGAGCTGTTTTTT.

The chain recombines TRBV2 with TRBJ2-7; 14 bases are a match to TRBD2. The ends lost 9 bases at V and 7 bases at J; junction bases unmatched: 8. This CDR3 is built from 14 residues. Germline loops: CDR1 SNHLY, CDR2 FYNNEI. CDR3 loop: CARGGLAGVTEQYF. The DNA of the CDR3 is TGTGCCAGGGGGGGACTAGCGGGAGTAACGGAGCAGTACTTC.

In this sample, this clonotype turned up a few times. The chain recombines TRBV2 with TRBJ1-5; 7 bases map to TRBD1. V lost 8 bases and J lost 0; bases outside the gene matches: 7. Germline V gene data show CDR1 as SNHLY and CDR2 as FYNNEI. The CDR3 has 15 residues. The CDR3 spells CASSPGQTSNQPQHF. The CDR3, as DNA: TGTGCCAGCTCTCCGGGACAGACTAGCAATCAGCCCCAGCATTTT.

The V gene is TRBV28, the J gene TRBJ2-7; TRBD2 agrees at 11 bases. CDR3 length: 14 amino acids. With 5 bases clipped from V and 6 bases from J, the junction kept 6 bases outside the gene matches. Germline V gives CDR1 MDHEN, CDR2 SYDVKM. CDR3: CASSRLAGGSEQYF. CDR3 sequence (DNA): TGTGCCAGCAGTAGGTTAGCGGGAGGGTCCGAGCAGTACTTC.

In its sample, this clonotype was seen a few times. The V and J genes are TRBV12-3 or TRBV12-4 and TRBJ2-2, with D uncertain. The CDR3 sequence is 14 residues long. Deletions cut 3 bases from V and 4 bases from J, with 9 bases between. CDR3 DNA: TGTGCCAGCAGTTTTAGCTTACGCACCGGGGAGCTGTTTTTT. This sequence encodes CASSFSLRTGELFF.

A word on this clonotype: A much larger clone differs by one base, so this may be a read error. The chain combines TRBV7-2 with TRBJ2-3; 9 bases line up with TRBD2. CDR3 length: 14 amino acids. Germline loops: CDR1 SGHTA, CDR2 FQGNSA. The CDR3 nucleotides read TGTGTCAGCAGCTCGGGCGGGAGGGTAGATACGCAGTATTTT. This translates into CVSSSGGRVDTQYF. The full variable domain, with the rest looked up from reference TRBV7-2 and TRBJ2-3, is GAGVSQSPSNKVTEKGKDVELRCDPISGHTALYWYRQSLGQGLEFLIYFQGNSAPDKSGLPSDRFSAERTGGSVSTLTIQRTQQEDSAVYLCVSSSGGRVDTQYFGPGTRLTVL.

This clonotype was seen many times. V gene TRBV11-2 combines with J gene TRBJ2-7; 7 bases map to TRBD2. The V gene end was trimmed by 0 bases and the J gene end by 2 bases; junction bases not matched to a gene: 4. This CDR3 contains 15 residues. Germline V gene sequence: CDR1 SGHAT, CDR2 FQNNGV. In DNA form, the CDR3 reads TGTGCCAGCAGCTTAGAAGCGGCGGGAGCCTACGAGCAGTACTTC. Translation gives CASSLEAAGAYEQYF.